The subject of this entry is one T cell receptor beta chain. Its recognized antigen is unknown. Base quality data are lacking; no much larger clone is found one base away. These data are taken from a study of vaccination and CD4 T cells after COVID-19 (dated by TCRdb to between 2021 and 2024). A note on the overall study: Every convalescent patient had a positive nasal swab PCR test for SARS-CoV-2, with mild disease in nine or ten patients and severe disease in one. The time from the second vaccine dose to post-vaccine blood sampling had a median of roughly 79 days and ranged from roughly 12 to 250 days. Post-COVID blood samples were collected from convalescent patients a median of around 100 days after diagnosis, with a range of roughly 35 to 170 days. The spike-specific CD4+ TCR repertoire was compared before and after mRNA vaccination in about nine COVID-19 convalescent patients and a handful of infection-naive healthy vaccine recipients. As controls, cultures received a CEFX viral epitope pool (the positive control), an HIV-1 Nef peptide pool (the negative control), or no peptide at all. Two doses of either the Pfizer-BioNTech BNT162b2 vaccine (n=8) or the Moderna mRNA-1273 vaccine (n=2) were administered to participants. The convalescent cohort comprised six males and four females, including two Hispanic individuals, seven Caucasians, two Asians and one multiracial person. Culture stimuli were overlapping spike peptide pools from SARS-CoV-2 and from the common cold coronaviruses HCoV-NL63, HCoV-OC43 and HCoV-229E.

Compared with germline, V lacks 11 bases and J lacks 5 bases; bases without a gene match: 16. CDR1 and CDR2 (SNHLY, FYNNEI) derive from the germline V gene. Reading from cysteine to phenylalanine, the CDR3 counts 15 amino acids. Solely the CDR3 DNA is kept, with 45 bases framed from the first base. The study at large found these results: Among convalescent patients, a median about 86% of the SARS-CoV-2-reactive clones seen after vaccination appeared only after vaccination, which suggests priming specific to the vaccine. Although the median number of SARS-CoV-2-reactive clonotypes went up from more than 20 after infection to around 40 after vaccination, the increase was not significant. Of the vaccine-specific clones found in convalescent patients, nearly all (304 of 307) were mono-reactive for SARS-CoV-2 spike instead of being cross-reactive with common cold coronaviruses. The study included relatively few convalescent patients and did not analyze early timepoints after natural infection.

The treatment or condition label for this specimen denotes: approximately 9-day PBMC culture with coronavirus spike peptide pools or control peptides (ViraFEST assay). To expand antigen-specific T cells with peptide pools and then pick out the expanded clonotypes through TCR sequencing, the study relied on the ViraFEST assay. Positive SARS-CoV-2 PCR tests in the convalescent patients dated from March to December 2020, before Alpha, Beta and Delta variants emerged in the United States. PBMCs were cultured at approximately 2 million per well in IMDM supplemented with approximately 5% human AB serum and 9 to 10 IU/ml IL-2, with about 10 ug/ml peptide pools added. On days 3 and 7, half of the culture medium was replaced with fresh IL-2-containing medium. After 9 to 10 days of culture, CD4+ T cells were isolated by negative selection using the EasySep CD4+ T cell isolation kit. PBMCs were separated from whole blood using Ficoll-Paque Plus gradient centrifugation and then either used fresh or cryopreserved at -140C. In general, triplicate wells were set up for every culture condition.

The library was produced with PCR. DNA from cultured CD4+ T cells underwent TCR sequencing with the Oncomine TCR Beta short-read assay at the Johns Hopkins FTIC core. The QIAamp micro DNA kit was used to extract genomic DNA from the cultured CD4+ T cells. Oncomine TCR Beta libraries from cultured CD4+ T cells were pooled using unique dual indexes and sequenced on an Illumina iSeq 100. Under the source paper's analysis protocol: Non-productive sequences were removed, and CDR3s that did not start with C, did not end with F or W, or were shorter than 7 amino acids were discarded. The MANAFEST web application identified antigen-specific clonotypes by comparing peptide-stimulated wells against reference wells and other culture wells. Positive clones required FDR below 0.05, an odds ratio above 5, and productive frequency above 0.1% in at least two of three replicate wells. Clonotypes that were significantly expanded in both SARS-CoV-2 spike wells and at least one common cold coronavirus spike condition were defined as cross-reactive. Similarity between CDR3 sequences was evaluated in R version 3.6.1 using Levenshtein distances (stringdist) and unrooted phylogenetic trees (ape). TCRdb reworked the public reads: Q25 trimming with fastp, MiXCR clone assembly, productive beta chains retained. Rows with a matching CDR3 protein are joined into one entry that keeps the most common DNA and genes. The V and J calls reflect TCRdb's pipeline rather than the authors' work. The sample table holds roughly 16,000 distinct CDR3 sequences, of which roughly 50% were seen once. Approximately 4.6% of the sample comes from the top ten.

The TCR comes from a human donor who had recovered from COVID-19. Sequencing was performed on CD4+ T cells from blood, cultured in vitro, taken before SARS-CoV-2 vaccination. The sequence joins TRBV2 to TRBJ2-5, and TRBD2 matches 8 of the central bases. The nucleotide sequence is given as TGTGCCCACGCGCGAGGTAGCGGGGTTAGGGAGACCCAGTACTTC. Its protein is CAHARGSGVRETQYF.